The following is a T cell receptor (beta chain) sequence with its context. The record originates from a study of T cell changes during pregnancy in multiple sclerosis. This CDR3 comprises 15 residues. The germline CDR1 and CDR2 sequences are SEHNR and FQNEAQ (reference sequence). Between the trimmed V and J ends, which lost 2 bases and 7 bases, there was a span of 17 bases. Assay used: immunoSEQ multiplex PCR; TCRdb lists only in-frame clones, some missing. Of roughly 32,000 clones listed, 70% to 90% are singletons. This sequence was found in a female donor with multiple sclerosis, enrolled in a pregnancy study. V is TRBV7-9 and J is TRBJ1-1; maybe TRBD1 (6 bases). The material sequenced was CD8+ T cells from peripheral blood mononuclear cells, taken in the third trimester of pregnancy. CDR3 sequence (DNA): TGTGCCAGCAGCTTAAAGGGGGGGCCGATTGATGAAGCTTTCTTT. Protein: CASSLKGGPIDEAFF. Full variable domain (outside the CDR3, taken from reference TRBV7-9 and TRBJ1-1): DTGVSQNPRHKITKRGQNVTFRCDPISEHNRLYWYRQTLGQGPEFLTYFQNEAQLEKSRLLSDRFSAERPKGSFSTLEIQRTEQGDSAMYLCASSLKGGPIDEAFFGQGTRLTVV.